The 17 T cell receptor beta chains given below trace back to one sample, sequenced in a study of cytomegalovirus exposure and HLA in healthy donors. The PCR employed 60 Vbeta primers together with 13 Jbeta primers. Assay: immunoSEQ multiplex PCR; the TCRdb copy retains only in-frame clones and omits some. The sample contains over 120,000 clones, approximately 82% of which appear only once. Sequencing was performed on PBMCs. These receptors all stem from a young man in good health and CMV-seropositive.

This clone has a handful of counts. The chain employs TRBV18 and TRBJ1-1, with TRBD1 as a possible D gene (5 bases). The V and J ends lost 4 bases and 1 base respectively, with 10 bases between them. The germline V gene encodes CDR1 KGHSH and CDR2 LQKENI. CDR3 size: 14 residues. CDR3 sequence reads: CASSLDIRNTEAFF. CDR3 DNA: TGTGCCAGCTCACTGGACATCAGGAACACTGAAGCTTTCTTT.

The J gene is TRBJ2-7, the V gene TRBV2; TRBD2 agrees at 13 bases. Germline V lookup: CDR1 SNHLY, CDR2 FYNNEI. The junction had 3 bases not matched to a gene; V was cut back by 6 bases and J by 4 bases. The CDR3 spans 14 residues. The CDR3 loop reads CASRGLAGRYEQYF. In DNA form, the CDR3 reads TGTGCCAGCAGGGGACTAGCGGGACGGTACGAGCAGTACTTC.

The rearrangement joins TRBV14 to TRBJ2-5; TRBD1 aligns across 9 bases. The germline V gene has CDR1 SGHDN and CDR2 FVKESK. The CDR3 sequence is 14 residues long. The V segment lost 6 bases and the J segment 2 bases; nucleotides outside the gene matches: 4. The chain's CDR3 is CASRSGTGQETQYF. The CDR3 DNA sequence: TGTGCCAGCAGGTCCGGGACAGGGCAAGAGACCCAGTACTTC.

The chain is built from TRBV2 and TRBJ2-5; TRBD2 agrees at 10 bases. Germline CDR1 is SNHLY and CDR2 is FYNNEI. Losses at the gene ends were 4 bases for V and 7 bases for J; bases not matched to a gene: 9. This CDR3 region has 15 residues. The CDR3: CASSVPSGSGGTQYF. For the CDR3, the DNA is TGTGCCAGCAGTGTGCCTAGCGGGAGTGGGGGGACCCAGTACTTC.

V usage is TRBV7-2 and J usage is TRBJ2-5; D possibly corresponds to TRBD2 (5 bases). This CDR3 is built from 14 residues. V shed 2 bases and J shed 4 bases, with 11 bases lying between them. The germline CDR1 and CDR2 sequences are SGHTA and FQGNSA. CDR3 coding DNA: TGTGCCAGCAGCTTACGGAGGACGACAGAGACCCAGTACTTC. It specifies CASSLRRTTETQYF. The variable domain in full, with the rest retrieved from reference TRBV7-2 and TRBJ2-5, is GAGVSQSPSNKVTEKGKDVELRCDPISGHTALYWYRQSLGQGLEFLIYFQGNSAPDKSGLPSDRFSAERTGGSVSTLTIQRTQQEDSAVYLCASSLRRTTETQYFGPGTRLLVL.

The CDR3 is CASSEDRVTEAFF. The CDR3 region has the DNA TGTGCCAGCAGTGAGGACAGGGTGACTGAAGCTTTCTTT. V is TRBV2 and J is TRBJ1-1; TRBD1 agrees at 8 bases. Germline V gene sequence: CDR1 SNHLY, CDR2 FYNNEI. The CDR3 runs 13 residues. V shed 3 bases and J 5 bases; nucleotides not matched to a gene: 2.

This clone appeared a single time. The chain couples TRBV10-3 to TRBJ2-7, with TRBD1 matching over 9 bases. Germline V lookup: CDR1 ENHRY, CDR2 SYGVKD. The CDR3 contains 14 residues. V shed 5 bases, J shed 5 bases, and the junction held 7 bases outside the gene matches. CDR3 nucleotide sequence: TGTGCCATCAGTAATCTACAGGGGGCGGACGAGCAGTACTTC. This encodes CAISNLQGADEQYF.

The V and J genes are TRBV5-4 and TRBJ2-3, with TRBD2 identical over 8 bases. Germline assignment: CDR1 SGHNT and CDR2 YYREEE (reference sequence). The ends lost 0 bases at V and 3 bases at J; junction bases unmatched: 3. CDR3 length: 15 residues. DNA of the CDR3: TGTGCCAGCAGCTTGGGGGGACTAGAAACAGATACGCAGTATTTT. Translating gives CASSLGGLETDTQYF.

J is TRBJ2-5 and V is TRBV7-2, with 13 positions matching TRBD2. Germline trimming cut 5 bases from V and 4 bases from J; bases unmatched to any gene: 7. The CDR3 is 16 residues long. Per germline, CDR1 SGHTA and CDR2 FQGNSA. The CDR3 region has the DNA TGTGCCAGCAGCCTGGGACTAGCGGGACCTTCAGAGACCCAGTACTTC. Its protein product is CASSLGLAGPSETQYF.

At least ten counts were recorded for this clone. The chain combines TRBV6-6 with TRBJ1-1; D is perhaps TRBD1 (5 bases). This CDR3 has 13 amino acids. Germline values: CDR1 MNHNY, CDR2 SVGAGI (reference sequence). With 4 bases removed from V and 6 bases from J, the gap between germline ends came to 12 bases. CDR3 nucleotide sequence: TGTGCCAGCAGTTCTGGGGCTACTTCTGAAGCTTTCTTT. Its translation: CASSSGATSEAFF.

This chain connects TRBV14 to TRBJ2-1; tentative D call: TRBD1 (5 bases). Trimming removed 0 bases from V and 6 bases from J, with 18 bases in between. Germline CDR1 is SGHDN and CDR2 is FVKESK. The CDR3 has 17 residues. The CDR3 here is CASSQELGLGAFNEQFF. CDR3 DNA: TGTGCCAGCAGCCAAGAGCTGGGGCTAGGCGCCTTCAATGAGCAGTTCTTC.

The chain is built from TRBV5-1 and TRBJ1-2; D perhaps matches TRBD1 (6 bases). Between the trimmed V and J ends, which lost 2 bases and 5 bases, there was a span of 13 bases. Looked up from germline, CDR1 is SGHRS and CDR2 is YFSETQ. This CDR3 spans 14 amino acids. CDR3 DNA sequence: TGCGCCAGCAGCTTAGGGGGTCTGAATTATGGCTACACCTTC. Its protein is CASSLGGLNYGYTF.

The DNA of the CDR3 is TGCGCCAGCAGACCCACAGGGGGCACCGGGGAGCTGTTTTTT. Translated, it gives CASRPTGGTGELFF. This chain links TRBV5-1 with TRBJ2-2; 8 nucleotides agree with TRBD1. Germline V gene sequence: CDR1 SGHRS, CDR2 YFSETQ. CDR3 size: 14 residues. Losses at the gene ends were 5 bases for V and 4 bases for J; bases not matched to a gene: 4.

The V call is TRBV7-9, the J call TRBJ2-5; perhaps TRBD2 as D (6 bases). This CDR3 spans 13 amino acids. V was cut by 5 bases and J by 5 bases, with 12 bases left in between. Germline V lookup: CDR1 SEHNR, CDR2 FQNEAQ (reference sequence). The CDR3 here is CASSPPREETQYF. For the CDR3, the DNA is TGTGCCAGCAGCCCACCCCGGGAGGAGACCCAGTACTTC.

This clone has only a few counts. The chain carries TRBV2 and TRBJ1-5; maybe TRBD1 (6 bases). Germline V gene sequence: CDR1 SNHLY, CDR2 FYNNEI. This CDR3 has 14 amino acids. V lost 7 bases and J 3 bases, leaving 13 bases between the germline ends. CDR3 protein: CASTTTGFNQPQHF. The CDR3 coding sequence is TGTGCCAGCACCACAACAGGGTTCAATCAGCCCCAGCATTTT.

The chain links TRBV19 to TRBJ2-5; 7 bases agree with TRBD1. This CDR3 has 13 residues. The germline gives CDR1 LNHDA, CDR2 SQIVND (reference sequence). J gave up 4 bases and V 4 bases, and 3 bases lay outside the gene matches. CDR3 DNA: TGTGCCAGTAGTACAGACAGGGTAGAGACCCAGTACTTC. This gives the protein CASSTDRVETQYF.

This clone has just one count. The rearrangement links TRBV11-3 to TRBJ2-7; 8 bases map to TRBD2. Germline V CDR1 and CDR2: SGHNT, YENEEA. J gave up 3 bases and V 3 bases, and 13 bases lay outside the gene matches. This CDR3 comprises 17 residues. In nucleotides, the CDR3 is TGTGCCAGCAGCTTGCCCGGACTAGCAGACGGGGTCTACGAGCAGTACTTC. It encodes CASSLPGLADGVYEQYF.